The 14 T cell receptor beta chains reported below all come from one sample, sequenced in a study of cytomegalovirus exposure and HLA in healthy donors. Sequencing was performed with immunoSEQ multiplex PCR; in TCRdb, only in-frame clones are kept and a portion is missing. The sample has fewer than 250,000 clones, roughly 84% seen once. Sequencing was performed on PBMCs. The source is a woman aged 30 to 39 in good health and CMV-seropositive.

The J gene is TRBJ2-7, the V gene TRBV7-2; 7 bases agree with TRBD2. The trim removed 5 bases at V and 4 bases at J, leaving 8 bases unmatched. Germline loops: CDR1 SGHTA, CDR2 FQGNSA. CDR3 length equals 14 residues. DNA for the CDR3: TGTGCCAGCAGCCCACGGCTAGCGGAGTACGAGCAGTACTTC. Protein: CASSPRLAEYEQYF.

The V and J genes are TRBV4-2 and TRBJ1-1; the D gene is possibly TRBD1 (5 bases). CDR3 size: 15 residues. Germline loops: CDR1 LGHNA, CDR2 YNFKEQ. Deletions cut 1 base from V and 0 bases from J, with 9 bases between. The DNA for the CDR3 is TGTGCCAGCAGCCAAGGACAGTTCATGAACACTGAAGCTTTCTTT. Its protein product is CASSQGQFMNTEAFF.

This chain uses TRBV6-1 with TRBJ2-4; D is perhaps TRBD1 (6 bases). Trimming stripped 0 bases from V and 1 base from J, with 13 bases between. Germline-derived CDR1 and CDR2 are MNHNS and SASEGT. The CDR3 is 17 amino acids. This CDR3 is CASSEALWGQAKNIQYF. Here the CDR3 DNA reads TGTGCCAGCAGTGAAGCGCTTTGGGGGCAGGCCAAAAACATTCAGTACTTC.

The gene calls are TRBV2 and TRBJ1-2; D not certain. Germline CDR1 and CDR2: SNHLY and FYNNEI. Trimming left V 7 bases short and J 0 bases short, with 9 bases between. There are 13 residues in the CDR3. CDR3 amino acids: CASTAGPNYGYTF. For the CDR3, the DNA is TGTGCCAGCACTGCTGGGCCTAACTATGGCTACACCTTC.

The V gene is TRBV4-1, the J gene TRBJ1-2; maybe TRBD1 (6 bases). CDR3 length: 15 residues. The germline gives CDR1 MGHRA, CDR2 YSYEKL. The V end was cut by 1 base, the J end by 8 bases, with 17 bases between. The CDR3 nucleotides are TGCGCCAGCAGCCAAGCTTTTAATTGGGGGGGCGGCTACACCTTC. Its translation: CASSQAFNWGGGYTF.

This chain joins TRBV7-9 and TRBJ1-4; TRBD1 is a possible D gene (5 bases). The length of the CDR3 is 15 residues. V lost 4 bases and J 8 bases, leaving 17 bases between the germline ends. The germline CDR1 and CDR2 sequences are SEHNR and FQNEAQ (reference sequence). The CDR3 region is CASSSDWQGREKLFF. CDR3 sequence (DNA): TGTGCCAGCAGCTCTGATTGGCAGGGCCGGGAAAAACTGTTTTTT. Using reference TRBV7-9 and TRBJ1-4 for the parts outside the CDR3, the full variable domain is DTGVSQNPRHKITKRGQNVTFRCDPISEHNRLYWYRQTLGQGPEFLTYFQNEAQLEKSRLLSDRFSAERPKGSFSTLEIQRTEQGDSAMYLCASSSDWQGREKLFFGSGTQLSVL.

The chain is built from TRBV9 and TRBJ2-1; 10 positions match TRBD2. CDR1 and CDR2 from the germline V gene are SGDLS and YYNGEE. This CDR3 comprises 16 residues. J gave up 3 bases and V 0 bases, and 3 bases lay outside the gene matches. The CDR3 bases are TGTGCCAGCAGCGTAGATAGCGGGAGGTTCTACAATGAGCAGTTCTTC. Amino acids: CASSVDSGRFYNEQFF. The whole variable domain, filled in from reference TRBV9 and TRBJ2-1, reads DSGVTQTPKHLITATGQRVTLRCSPRSGDLSVYWYQQSLDQGLQFLIQYYNGEERAKGNILERFSAQQFPDLHSELNLSSLELGDSALYFCASSVDSGRFYNEQFFGPGTRLTVL.

This clone was detected once. V gene TRBV5-6 combines with J gene TRBJ2-1; 8 positions match TRBD1. Trimming took 0 bases from V and 5 from J; bases not matched to a gene: 1. The CDR3 has 14 amino acids. Germline CDR1 and CDR2: SGHDT and YYEEEE. CDR3 sequence reads: CASSLGTGNNEQFF. The CDR3 DNA reads as TGTGCCAGCAGCTTGGGGACAGGGAACAATGAGCAGTTCTTC.

This clone was seen a single time. V is TRBV27 and J is TRBJ1-2; the D is unclear. The V gene's germline CDR1 is MNHEY and CDR2 SMNVEV (reference sequence). CDR3 size: 16 residues. Trimming removed 5 bases from V and 0 bases from J, with 16 bases in between. DNA of the CDR3: TGTGCCAGCAGTCCCCCCGGCAGTTCAGCTAACTATGGCTACACCTTC. It specifies CASSPPGSSANYGYTF.

This clone appeared once. The V and J genes are TRBV29-1 and TRBJ2-1; D unclear. The CDR3 is made up of 11 amino acids. The V gene's germline CDR1 is SQVTM and CDR2 ANQGSEA. V lost 6 bases, J lost 8 bases, and 11 bases lay in between. CDR3 in DNA: TGCAGCGTCACCAAGGGTGATGAGCAGTTCTTC. Amino acids: CSVTKGDEQFF.

The chain has TRBV5-4 and TRBJ1-4; the D gene is possibly TRBD1 (5 bases). Looked up from germline, CDR1 is SGHNT and CDR2 is YYREEE (reference sequence). The V end was cut by 4 bases, the J end by 6 bases, with 10 bases between. The length of the CDR3 is 13 residues. The CDR3 DNA reads as TGTGCCAGCAGCCTAAGGGACGATGAAAAACTGTTTTTT. Amino acid sequence: CASSLRDDEKLFF.

The chain links TRBV29-1 to TRBJ2-7; possibly TRBD2 for D (6 bases). Germline values: CDR1 SQVTM, CDR2 ANQGSEA. Trimming took off 8 bases at V and 0 bases at J, with 14 bases between the two ends. The CDR3 is 13 amino acids. The CDR3 here is CSTLAGSSYEQYF. CDR3 DNA sequence: TGCAGCACTCTGGCGGGGAGCTCCTACGAGCAGTACTTC.

V is TRBV27 and J is TRBJ1-2, with 9 nucleotides matching TRBD1. CDR3 size: 15 residues. The junction had 12 bases not matched to a gene; V was cut back by 5 bases and J by 8 bases. In germline, CDR1 is MNHEY, CDR2 SMNVEV (reference sequence). Here the CDR3 reads CASSPLRDRAEGYTF. The DNA for the CDR3 is TGTGCCAGCAGTCCGCTCAGGGACAGGGCTGAGGGCTACACCTTC.

This clone was seen just once. V and J are TRBV7-9 and TRBJ1-2; D not certain. The CDR3 loop spans 16 amino acids. In germline, CDR1 is SEHNR, CDR2 FQNEAQ (reference sequence). The germline V and J ends were trimmed by 2 bases and 4 bases, with 17 bases remaining between them. CDR3 bases: TGTGCCAGCAGCTTACTCTTGGGAACCGAGGGCTATGGCTACACCTTC. This codes for CASSLLLGTEGYGYTF.